This passage covers 27 T cell receptor beta chains from one sample sequenced in a study of T cell repertoires in cytomegalovirus infection. These TCRs are of unknown antigen specificity. Via MiXCR, TCRdb re-called the reads, giving one row per CDR3 protein. The sample yields about 310,000 distinct CDR3 sequences, around a quarter seen once. Sequenced material: cultured PBMCs, taken from culture after CMV antigen stimulation. The source of these receptors is a human donor in good health (CMV status not recorded). Some clones in this sample may be carry-over from other donors' samples.

This clonotype showed up just a few times. The CDR3 DNA sequence: TGTGCCAGCAGTAAACAGGGAGCTCTCAACGAGCAGTACGTC. Its translation: CASSKQGALNEQYV. The chain employs TRBV6-1 and TRBJ2-7, with D perhaps matching TRBD1 (6 bases). V was trimmed by 5 bases and J by 5 bases, leaving 16 bases between them. CDR1 and CDR2 from the germline V gene are MNHNS and SASEGT. The CDR3 runs 14 residues.

This clonotype was detected only a few times. The chain carries TRBV7-9 and TRBJ2-7, with D unclear. The CDR3 has 15 residues. The germline V and J ends were trimmed by 7 bases and 2 bases, with 18 bases remaining between them. Germline CDR1 and CDR2: SEHNR and FQNEAQ (reference sequence). The CDR3 loop reads CASMNSNMATYEQYV. In nucleotides, the CDR3 is TGTGCCAGCATGAACAGCAACATGGCCACCTACGAGCAGTACGTC.

The V call is TRBV2, the J call TRBJ2-7, with 7 bases fitting TRBD1. Germline lookup yields CDR1 SNHLY and CDR2 FYNNEI. CDR3 length equals 13 residues. The junction had 8 bases not matched to a gene; V was cut back by 7 bases and J by 5 bases. The CDR3: CASTQTGADEQYV. The CDR3 DNA reads as TGTGCCAGCACACAAACAGGGGCTGACGAGCAGTACGTC.

This chain uses TRBV6-6 with TRBJ1-5, with TRBD1 matching over 7 bases. The CDR3 covers 14 residues. With V trimmed by 6 bases and J by 6 bases, 8 bases remained unmatched. CDR1 MNHNY and CDR2 SVGAGI come from the germline V gene (reference sequence). For the CDR3, the DNA is TGTGCCAGCAGCCTGGGACAGCCAGGTCAGCCCCAGCATTTT. Translation gives CASSLGQPGQPQHF.

Of note for this clonotype: The junction differs from germline at one of its ends, possibly a read error. CDR3 loop: CATSGEDREGDEQYF. The CDR3 DNA is TGTGCCACCAGCGGAGAAGACAGGGAAGGGGACGAGCAGTACTTC. The rearrangement joins TRBV15 to TRBJ2-7; 7 bases line up with TRBD1. Germline V CDR1 and CDR2: LNHNV, YYDKDF (reference sequence). The CDR3 extends over 15 amino acids.

This clonotype was counted only a few times. The chain employs TRBV12-3 or TRBV12-4 and TRBJ2-3; 7 positions match TRBD2. CDR3 length: 15 amino acids. V lost 4 bases to trimming and J lost 6 bases; unmatched junction nucleotides: 10. The CDR3 sequence: CASSSLGGGPDTQYF. CDR3 bases: TGTGCCAGCAGTTCCCTTGGGGGAGGGCCGGATACGCAGTATTTT.

The chain has TRBV29-1 and TRBJ1-2; 7 nucleotides agree with TRBD1. Losses at the gene ends were 7 bases for V and 5 bases for J; bases not matched to a gene: 10. This CDR3 spans 13 amino acids. Germline V gives CDR1 SQVTM, CDR2 ANQGSEA. CDR3 in DNA: TGCAGCGCCCAACAGGGGCTTGGATATGGCTACACCTTC. Protein: CSAQQGLGYGYTF.

The gene calls are TRBV5-1 and TRBJ1-1; possibly TRBD1 for D (5 bases). CDR3 length: 13 residues. Trimming left V 3 bases short and J 5 bases short, with 11 bases between. Germline V gives CDR1 SGHRS, CDR2 YFSETQ. The CDR3 reads CASSSFEGTEAFF. The CDR3 nucleotides are TGCGCCAGCAGCTCCTTCGAGGGGACTGAAGCTTTCTTT.

DNA for the CDR3: TGCGCCAGCAACAATGCCGGGACCCCAGATACGCAGTATTTT. Its protein product is CASNNAGTPDTQYF. The rearrangement joins TRBV5-1 to TRBJ2-3; D is possibly TRBD1 or TRBD2 (5 bases each). V lost 6 bases to trimming and J lost 4 bases, with 15 bases between them. The CDR3 runs to 14 residues. CDR1 and CDR2 from the germline V gene are SGHRS and YFSETQ.

This clonotype was recorded a few times. The chain employs TRBV28 and TRBJ2-1; TRBD2 aligns across 11 bases. In germline, CDR1 is MDHEN, CDR2 SYDVKM. V lost 6 bases and J lost 7; bases outside the gene matches: 11. The CDR3 has 16 amino acids. The CDR3 DNA reads as TGTGCCAGCAGGCCAAGCTCGGGACTAGCGGTAAATGAGCAGTTCTTC. It encodes CASRPSSGLAVNEQFF. Variable domain in full (rest from reference TRBV28 and TRBJ2-1): DVKVTQSSRYLVKRTGEKVFLECVQDMDHENMFWYRQDPGLGLRLIYFSYDVKMKEKGDIPEGYSVSREKKERFSLILESASTNQTSMYLCASRPSSGLAVNEQFFGPGTRLTVL.

This clonotype showed up many times. The chain recombines TRBV7-2 with TRBJ1-2; possible D gene TRBD1, 5 bases. The CDR3 has 14 residues. The germline CDR1 and CDR2 sequences are SGHTA and FQGNSA. V was shortened by 5 bases and J by 4 bases, with 14 bases between the two germline ends. The CDR3 region has the DNA TGTGCCAGCAGCCCTGGGGGGGGGGGCTATGGCTACACCTTC. Residues: CASSPGGGGYGYTF.

The J gene is TRBJ2-3, the V gene TRBV19, with D uncertain. CDR1 and CDR2 from the germline V gene are LNHDA and SQIVND (reference sequence). This CDR3 contains 14 residues. Trimming took off 8 bases at V and 2 bases at J, with 14 bases between the two ends. Written as DNA, the CDR3 is TGTGCCAGTGCTCCGGGCGGACCCACAGATACGCAGTATTTT. Protein sequence: CASAPGGPTDTQYF.

V and J are TRBV4-3 and TRBJ1-1; TRBD1 matches 7 bases. The CDR3 has 14 residues. Germline CDR1 LGHNA, CDR2 YSLEER. J gave up 0 bases and V 6 bases, and 4 bases lay outside the gene matches. CDR3 sequence reads: CASSQGGMNTEAFF. The CDR3 nucleotides are TGCGCCAGCAGTCAGGGGGGAATGAACACTGAAGCTTTCTTT.

The chain has TRBV29-1 and TRBJ2-1, with 14 bases aligning to TRBD2. Trimming took 6 bases from V and 8 from J; bases not matched to a gene: 6. Germline loops: CDR1 SQVTM, CDR2 ANQGSEA. The CDR3 has 14 amino acids. The DNA of the CDR3 is TGCAGCGTCTCCGGGACTAGCGGGAGCTATGAGCAGTTCTTC. This sequence encodes CSVSGTSGSYEQFF.

The chain uses TRBV28 and TRBJ1-3; 9 bases are a match to TRBD1. This CDR3 contains 18 residues. V shed 6 bases and J 3 bases; nucleotides not matched to a gene: 15. From germline, CDR1 is MDHEN and CDR2 SYDVKM. The CDR3 nucleotides read TGTGCCAGCAGCTCCGGGACAGGGCCTTTAGGTTTTGGAAACACCATATATTTT. Encoded protein: CASSSGTGPLGFGNTIYF. Full variable domain (missing parts from reference TRBV28 and TRBJ1-3): DVKVTQSSRYLVKRTGEKVFLECVQDMDHENMFWYRQDPGLGLRLIYFSYDVKMKEKGDIPEGYSVSREKKERFSLILESASTNQTSMYLCASSSGTGPLGFGNTIYFGEGSWLTVV.

This clonotype was seen a few times. The chain uses TRBV19 and TRBJ2-1, with TRBD2 identical over 9 bases. CDR3 size: 15 residues. Germline V gene data show CDR1 as LNHDA and CDR2 as SQIVND (reference sequence). V dropped 3 bases and J dropped 5; count of bases not matched to a gene: 5. This chain's CDR3 is CASSMFGLANNEQFF. The DNA of the CDR3 is TGTGCCAGTAGTATGTTCGGACTAGCGAACAATGAGCAGTTCTTC. The full variable domain, rest sourced from reference TRBV19 and TRBJ2-1, is DGGITQSPKYLFRKEGQNVTLSCEQNLNHDAMYWYRQDPGQGLRLIYYSQIVNDFQKGDIAEGYSVSREKKESFPLTVTSAQKNPTAFYLCASSMFGLANNEQFFGPGTRLTVL.

The sample holds a few counts of this clonotype. The J gene is TRBJ2-5, the V gene TRBV11-2, with a tentative D call TRBD1 (5 bases). The ends were cut back, 5 bases at V and 5 bases at J, with 24 bases in the middle. CDR3 size: 17 residues. CDR1 SGHAT and CDR2 FQNNGV come from the germline V gene. The CDR3 sequence: CASSRGPGHVVLETQYF. In DNA form, the CDR3 reads TGTGCCAGCAGCAGGGGCCCCGGCCACGTGGTTTTGGAGACCCAGTACTTC.

V usage is TRBV24-1 and J usage is TRBJ2-5; D might be TRBD2 (6 bases). Germline assignment: CDR1 KGHDR and CDR2 SFDVKD. This CDR3 contains 15 residues. V lost 0 bases to trimming and J lost 2 bases, with 9 bases between them. The CDR3 reads CATSDLRSGQETQYF. The CDR3 DNA reads as TGTGCCACCAGTGATTTGCGCAGCGGGCAAGAGACCCAGTACTTC.

This clonotype was counted ten times or more. The chain is built from TRBV7-2 and TRBJ2-1; 7 nucleotides match TRBD2. Germline CDR1 is SGHTA and CDR2 is FQGNSA. The CDR3 consists of 16 residues. Trimming cost V 5 bases and J 4 bases; bases outside gene matches: 11. The CDR3 region is CASSQTKSSGYNEQFF. The CDR3 DNA sequence: TGTGCCAGCAGCCAAACTAAGTCTAGCGGATACAATGAGCAGTTCTTC.

The rearrangement links TRBV11-2 to TRBJ2-2; weak D call: TRBD1 (6 bases). Between the trimmed V and J ends, which lost 7 bases and 13 bases, there was a span of 19 bases. The CDR3 is made up of 13 amino acids. The germline V gene has CDR1 SGHAT and CDR2 FQNNGV. CDR3: CASTPVGAGVLFF. CDR3 DNA sequence: TGTGCCAGCACCCCCGTGGGGGCGGGTGTGCTGTTTTTT.

The genes are TRBV9 and TRBJ2-7; maybe TRBD2 (6 bases). The CDR3 is made up of 15 amino acids. Germline lookup yields CDR1 SGDLS and CDR2 YYNGEE. Deletions cut 4 bases from V and 0 bases from J, with 14 bases between. CDR3 sequence reads: CASSRGTVPSYEQYF. The CDR3, as DNA: TGTGCCAGCAGCCGAGGGACTGTGCCCTCCTACGAGCAGTACTTC.

This clonotype was seen at least ten times. The chain carries TRBV7-2 and TRBJ1-6; 8 bases are shared with TRBD1. In germline, CDR1 is SGHTA, CDR2 FQGNSA. V gave up 4 bases and J gave up 9 bases; unmatched junction bases: 5. This CDR3 spans 14 amino acids. This CDR3 is CASSSGTGISPLHF. DNA for the CDR3: TGTGCCAGCAGCTCCGGGACAGGAATTTCACCCCTCCACTTT.

The chain employs TRBV27 and TRBJ2-2, with D possibly called TRBD1 or TRBD2 (5 bases each). Germline V gene lookup returns CDR1 MNHEY and CDR2 SMNVEV (reference sequence). V lost 3 bases to trimming and J lost 4 bases, with 15 bases between them. This CDR3 is built from 16 residues. The CDR3 DNA reads TGTGCCAGCAGTTTTTTCGGGACCCTAACCACCGGGGAGCTGTTTTTT. As protein: CASSFFGTLTTGELFF.

The rearrangement uses TRBV5-1 and TRBJ2-3; D gene uncertain. CDR1 is SGHRS, CDR2 YFSETQ, per germline. The CDR3 contains 13 residues. V shed 2 bases and J shed 3 bases, with 7 bases lying between them. DNA of the CDR3: TGCGCCAGCAGCTTTGGGGAAACAGATACGCAGTATTTT. This translates into CASSFGETDTQYF.

A few counts support this clonotype. This chain joins TRBV14 and TRBJ1-2, with D possibly matching TRBD1 (5 bases). Trimming removed 2 bases from V and 8 bases from J, with 18 bases in between. Germline loops: CDR1 SGHDN, CDR2 FVKESK. CDR3 length: 15 amino acids. The CDR3: CASSQSVLGTSGYTF. Here the CDR3 DNA reads TGTGCCAGCAGCCAATCTGTACTTGGGACTAGCGGCTACACCTTC. The whole variable domain, remainder taken from reference TRBV14 and TRBJ1-2, is EAGVTQFPSHSVIEKGQTVTLRCDPISGHDNLYWYRRVMGKEIKFLLHFVKESKQDESGMPNNRFLAERTGGTYSTLKVQPAELEDSGVYFCASSQSVLGTSGYTFGSGTRLTVV.

V and J are TRBV9 and TRBJ2-5; 10 bases are shared with TRBD1. V lost 2 bases and J lost 5; bases outside the gene matches: 9. This CDR3 has 16 amino acids. The germline V gene encodes CDR1 SGDLS and CDR2 YYNGEE. CDR3 region: CASSVGQGDLRETQYF. DNA of the CDR3: TGTGCCAGCAGCGTTGGACAGGGGGATCTGAGGGAGACCCAGTACTTC.

The gene calls are TRBV6-2 or TRBV6-3 and TRBJ2-1; 11 bases fit TRBD2. Trimming took 0 bases from V and 7 from J; bases not matched to a gene: 17. Germline loops: CDR1 MNHEY, CDR2 SVGEGT. This CDR3 region has 20 residues. The DNA of the CDR3 is TGTGCCAGCAGTTACTCCCGGACTAGGGTTAGCGGGAGGGCCGAAAATGAGCAGTTCTTC. Amino acid sequence: CASSYSRTRVSGRAENEQFF.